The TCR beta chain under discussion was sequenced for a study of shared clonotypes between healthy human individuals. V lost 5 bases, J lost 0 bases, and 17 bases lay in between. The length of the CDR3 is 17 residues. Germline V gives CDR1 MRHNA, CDR2 SNTAGT. Naive CD8 cells comprised CD45RO-negative, CCR7-positively selected cells, excluding terminally differentiated effector memory CD45RA+ cells. The method was immunoSEQ multiplex PCR; TCRdb's version includes in-frame clones alone and lacks a portion of them. The sample contains some 2.1 million clones, less than 95% of which appear only once. The rearrangement joins TRBV6-4 to TRBJ1-5, with D possibly being TRBD1 (5 bases). Sequencing was carried out using naive CD8+ T cells sorted from blood. The sequence derives from a young man in good health. The CDR3 coding sequence is TGTGCCAGCAGTTGCGAGCCAGGGATTTATAGCAATCAGCCCCAGCATTTT. Translating it yields CASSCEPGIYSNQPQHF.